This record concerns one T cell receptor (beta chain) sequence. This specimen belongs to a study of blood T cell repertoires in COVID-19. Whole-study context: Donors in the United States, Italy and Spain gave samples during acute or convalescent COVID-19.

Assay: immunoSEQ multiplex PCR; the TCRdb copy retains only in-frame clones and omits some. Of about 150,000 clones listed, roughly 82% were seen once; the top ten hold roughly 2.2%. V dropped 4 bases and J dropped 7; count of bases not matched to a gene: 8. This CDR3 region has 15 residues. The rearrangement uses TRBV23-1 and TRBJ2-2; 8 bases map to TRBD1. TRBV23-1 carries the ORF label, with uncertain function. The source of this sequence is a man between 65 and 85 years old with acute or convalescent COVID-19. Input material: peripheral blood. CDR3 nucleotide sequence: TGCGCCAGCAGTCCAGGGGGCGATGGCGGCGGGGAGCTGTTTTTT. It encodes CASSPGGDGGGELFF.